Presented here are 17 T cell receptor beta chains from one specimen sequenced in a study of technical replicates of blood from a handful of donors. Generated by immunoSEQ multiplex PCR, the TCRdb table keeps only in-frame clones and is missing some. This sample has about 84,000 clones, with nearly 98% found just once. The sequenced sample was T cells isolated from PBMCs. These receptor sequences come from a human donor in good health.

The CDR3 protein is CASSYSTDTGELFF. DNA of the CDR3: TGTGCCAGCAGTTACTCTACTGACACCGGGGAGCTGTTTTTT. V and J are TRBV6-5 and TRBJ2-2; D not certain. Trimming shortened V by 0 bases and J by 3 bases, and 5 bases separated the two germline ends. Germline V gene lookup returns CDR1 MNHEY and CDR2 SVGAGI. The CDR3 covers 14 residues.

The chain links TRBV13 to TRBJ2-2; D call uncertain. The CDR3 totals 14 residues. Germline V gene lookup returns CDR1 PRHDT and CDR2 FYEKMQ (reference sequence). Trimming shortened V by 0 bases and J by 7 bases, and 9 bases separated the two germline ends. The CDR3, as DNA: TGTGCCAGCAGCTTAGGCCTTTCACACGGGGAGCTGTTTTTT. Residues: CASSLGLSHGELFF.

The chain employs TRBV15 and TRBJ1-1; 8 positions match TRBD1. J gave up 0 bases and V 6 bases, and 3 bases lay outside the gene matches. The CDR3 has 14 amino acids. Per the germline V gene, CDR1 is LNHNV and CDR2 is YYDKDF (reference sequence). The CDR3 region is CATSQGAVNTEAFF. CDR3 bases: TGTGCCACCAGTCAGGGGGCGGTGAACACTGAAGCTTTCTTT.

The gene calls are TRBV5-1 and TRBJ2-7, with D possibly matching TRBD1 (6 bases). Germline V gene data show CDR1 as SGHRS and CDR2 as YFSETQ. There are 16 residues in the CDR3. Trimming took 4 bases from V and 2 from J, leaving 19 bases between them. The DNA for the CDR3 is TGCGCCAGCAGCCCGGATATAGGGCAGGGGACCTACGAGCAGTACTTC. Its protein is CASSPDIGQGTYEQYF. The variable domain in full, with the rest retrieved from reference TRBV5-1 and TRBJ2-7, is KAGVTQTPRYLIKTRGQQVTLSCSPISGHRSVSWYQQTPGQGLQFLFEYFSETQRNKGNFPGRFSGRQFSNSRSEMNVSTLELGDSALYLCASSPDIGQGTYEQYFGPGTRLTVT.

CDR3 coding DNA: TGTGCCAGCAGGAAGGGACAGGGGTACGAGCAGTACTTC. Encoded protein: CASRKGQGYEQYF. This chain uses TRBV6-5 with TRBJ2-7; 10 positions agree with TRBD1. V shed 6 bases, J shed 4 bases, and the junction held 3 bases outside the gene matches. This CDR3 is built from 13 residues. In germline, CDR1 is MNHEY, CDR2 SVGAGI.

The V call is TRBV19, the J call TRBJ2-5; maybe TRBD2 (7 bases). The CDR3 has 14 residues. V dropped 7 bases and J dropped 2 bases, with 14 bases sitting between them. Germline values: CDR1 LNHDA, CDR2 SQIVND (reference sequence). CDR3 DNA sequence: TGTGCCAGTAATGACGGGGGGCCACAAGAGACCCAGTACTTC. Amino acids: CASNDGGPQETQYF.

CDR3 sequence reads: CASSSLSREQETQYF. The CDR3 region has the DNA TGTGCCAGCAGCTCACTAAGCAGGGAACAAGAGACCCAGTACTTC. The rearrangement joins TRBV11-2 to TRBJ2-5, with a tentative D call TRBD1 (5 bases). V lost 4 bases and J 2 bases, leaving 14 bases between the germline ends. CDR3 length equals 15 residues. Germline loops: CDR1 SGHAT, CDR2 FQNNGV.

J is TRBJ1-4 and V is TRBV19; TRBD1 is a possible D gene (5 bases). Germline V CDR1 and CDR2: LNHDA, SQIVND (reference sequence). The CDR3 has 14 amino acids. Trimming removed 1 base from V and 6 bases from J, with 9 bases in between. The CDR3 DNA follows: TGTGCCAGTAGTATAGGGGGCGGGGATGAAAAACTGTTTTTT. It is translated as CASSIGGGDEKLFF.

The gene calls are TRBV28 and TRBJ2-7; tentatively, D is TRBD1 (5 bases). Germline-derived CDR1 and CDR2 are MDHEN and SYDVKM. This CDR3 has 16 residues. Trimming left V 4 bases short and J 2 bases short, with 18 bases between. The CDR3 loop reads CASSSLTVSSPYEQYF. The DNA of the CDR3 is TGTGCCAGCAGTTCGTTGACAGTTAGTAGTCCCTACGAGCAGTACTTC.

The rearrangement joins TRBV7-6 to TRBJ1-1; no clear D. The CDR3 extends over 14 amino acids. In germline, CDR1 is SGHVS, CDR2 FNYEAQ. Trimming cost V 5 bases and J 0 bases, with 10 bases left between them. The CDR3 sequence is CASSLRGMNTEAFF. The CDR3 coding sequence is TGTGCCAGCAGCCTTAGAGGAATGAACACTGAAGCTTTCTTT.

The chain employs TRBV10-1 and TRBJ2-5; 15 positions match TRBD2. This CDR3 is built from 17 residues. Germline assignment: CDR1 WNHNN and CDR2 SYGVQD (reference sequence). J gave up 2 bases and V 6 bases, and 7 bases lay outside the gene matches. CDR3 sequence: CASSKGLAGGTQETQYF. DNA for the CDR3: TGCGCCAGCAGCAAGGGACTAGCGGGGGGTACTCAAGAGACCCAGTACTTC.

The chain carries TRBV21-1 and TRBJ1-1; the table's D call, TRBD1, was not checked against the DNA. TRBV21-1 is marked as a pseudogene. The CDR3 totals 15 residues. Here the CDR3 DNA reads TGTGCCAGCAGCAAAGGGGCCGTTAAGAACACTGAAGCTTTCTTT. Its protein is CASSKGAVKNTEAFF.

The chain couples TRBV5-5 to TRBJ2-5, with 7 bases lining up with TRBD2. CDR1 and CDR2 (germline): SGHKS, YYEKEE (reference sequence). V trimming: 0 bases; J trimming: 5 bases; junction bases outside the gene matches: 7. This CDR3 has 15 residues. CDR3 amino acids: CASSLEGLVRETQYF. Written as DNA, the CDR3 is TGTGCCAGCAGCTTGGAAGGACTAGTGAGGGAGACCCAGTACTTC.

The chain joins TRBV6-1 to TRBJ2-7; 7 bases agree with TRBD2. Per germline, CDR1 MNHNS and CDR2 SASEGT. V shed 1 base and J 0 bases; nucleotides not matched to a gene: 9. This CDR3 region has 17 residues. The chain's CDR3 is CASSEVPPGGSSYEQYF. DNA for the CDR3: TGTGCCAGCAGTGAAGTTCCCCCGGGGGGAAGCTCCTACGAGCAGTACTTC.

This chain joins TRBV20-1 and TRBJ2-1; D gene uncertain. Germline CDR1 and CDR2: DFQATT and SNEGSKA (reference sequence). CDR3 length equals 11 residues. The ends were cut back, 4 bases at V and 4 bases at J, with 5 bases in the middle. This CDR3 is CSANEYNEQFF. CDR3 nucleotides: TGCAGTGCTAACGAGTACAATGAGCAGTTCTTC.

The rearrangement links TRBV28 to TRBJ1-1; TRBD1 might be the D (6 bases). The CDR3 length is 13 residues. Germline CDR1 and CDR2: MDHEN and SYDVKM. V was clipped by 5 bases and J by 3 bases, with 10 bases between them. CDR3 residues: CASSRTAHTEAFF. The CDR3 region has the DNA TGTGCCAGCAGTCGGACAGCCCACACTGAAGCTTTCTTT.

The V and J genes are TRBV15 and TRBJ2-4; a weak D match, TRBD2 (6 bases). Germline V lookup: CDR1 LNHNV, CDR2 YYDKDF (reference sequence). The V end lost 3 bases, the J end lost 8 bases, and 32 bases lay between the germline ends. The CDR3 runs 20 residues. CDR3 in amino acids: CATSSGGRGGKGWFEYIQYF. CDR3 DNA sequence: TGTGCCACCAGCAGCGGGGGACGAGGAGGAAAGGGTTGGTTTGAATACATTCAGTACTTC.